This T cell receptor (beta chain) is from a study of T cell repertoires in cytomegalovirus infection. For the study at large: The study used recently identified HLA-C-restricted and well-studied HLA-B-restricted CMV epitopes. Carrying CMV and the relevant HLA type showed in public TCR beta signatures. Study-level points and caveats: HLA-C-restricted CMV clonotypes gave the most frequent clonotype in two of eight donors. Carriers of CMV and the relevant HLA type were discriminated by public TCR beta frequency.

TCRdb itself ran the reads through MiXCR, one entry per CDR3 protein. The table includes a few hundred thousand distinct CDR3 sequences, 35% to 50% detected once. V was cut by 4 bases and J by 0 bases, with 10 bases left in between. The CDR3 extends over 16 amino acids. With respect to this clonotype: What it recognizes is unknown.

The TCR sequence derives from a human donor in good health (CMV status not recorded). Some clones in this sample may be carry-over from other donors' samples. The chain uses TRBV12-3 or TRBV12-4 and TRBJ2-6; D may correspond to TRBD1 or TRBD2 (5 bases each). The sample was cultured PBMCs, taken from culture after CMV antigen stimulation. Here the CDR3 reads CASSSGTGSGANVLTF. CDR3 DNA: TGTGCCAGCAGTTCAGGGACGGGCTCTGGGGCCAACGTCCTGACTTTC.